This T cell receptor beta chain was profiled in a study of blood T cell repertoires in COVID-19. Overall study: Samples taken during acute and convalescent COVID-19 were collected in the United States, Italy and Spain.

Sequenced by immunoSEQ multiplex PCR; TCRdb stores in-frame clones only, minus some. This table has around 92,000 clones, about 86% appearing once. V lost 5 bases to trimming and J lost 9 bases, with 16 bases between them. Per the germline V gene, CDR1 is KGHDR and CDR2 is SFDVKD. The CDR3 totals 14 residues. A few counts support this clone. Sequencing was carried out using peripheral blood. The rearrangement joins TRBV24-1 to TRBJ2-1; D may be TRBD1 (6 bases). This TCR came from a woman aged 55-69 years in a cohort sampled during active or convalescent COVID-19. CDR3 sequence: CATSGRDTLREQFF. The CDR3 nucleotides read TGTGCCACCAGTGGCCGGGACACGCTCCGTGAGCAGTTCTTC.